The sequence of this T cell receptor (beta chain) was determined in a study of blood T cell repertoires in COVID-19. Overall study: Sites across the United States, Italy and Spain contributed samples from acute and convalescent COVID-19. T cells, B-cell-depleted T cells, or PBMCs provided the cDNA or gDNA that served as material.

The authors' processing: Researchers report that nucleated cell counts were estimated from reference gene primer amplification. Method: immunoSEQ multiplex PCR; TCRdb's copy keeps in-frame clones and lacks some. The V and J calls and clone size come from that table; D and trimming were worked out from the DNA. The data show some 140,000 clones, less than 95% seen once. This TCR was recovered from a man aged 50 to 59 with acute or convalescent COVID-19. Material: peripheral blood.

The CDR3 nucleotides read TGTGCCAGCAGTTACGAAGGGAGGGGAGGCAATCAGCCCCAGCATTTT. It yields the protein CASSYEGRGGNQPQHF. The V call is TRBV6-5, the J call TRBJ1-5; tentatively, D is TRBD1 (5 bases). Germline CDR1 and CDR2: MNHEY and SVGAGI. V lost 2 bases to trimming and J lost 2 bases, with 13 bases between them. The CDR3 runs 16 residues.